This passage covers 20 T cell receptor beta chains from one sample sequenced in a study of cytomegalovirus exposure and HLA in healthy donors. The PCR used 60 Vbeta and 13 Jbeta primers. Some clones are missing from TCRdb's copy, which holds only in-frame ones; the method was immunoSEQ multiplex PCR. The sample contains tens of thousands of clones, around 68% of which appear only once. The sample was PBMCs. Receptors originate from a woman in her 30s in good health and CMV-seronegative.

The CDR3 DNA follows: TGTGCCAGCAGCAAGCGGGGGGAGGTTGTTACAGATACGCAGTATTTT. Translation: CASSKRGEVVTDTQYF. The chain joins TRBV7-3 to TRBJ2-3; TRBD2 aligns across 9 bases. The CDR3 covers 16 residues. V gave up 5 bases and J gave up 3 bases; unmatched junction bases: 9. Germline-derived CDR1 and CDR2 are SGHTA and FQGTGA.

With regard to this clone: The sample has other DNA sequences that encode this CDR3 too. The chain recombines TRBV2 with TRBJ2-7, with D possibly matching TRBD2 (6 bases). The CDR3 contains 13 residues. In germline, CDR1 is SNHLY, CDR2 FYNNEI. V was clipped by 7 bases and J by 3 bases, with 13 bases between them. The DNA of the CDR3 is TGTGCCAGCAACTGGAGGGACCACTACGAGCAGTACTTC. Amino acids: CASNWRDHYEQYF.

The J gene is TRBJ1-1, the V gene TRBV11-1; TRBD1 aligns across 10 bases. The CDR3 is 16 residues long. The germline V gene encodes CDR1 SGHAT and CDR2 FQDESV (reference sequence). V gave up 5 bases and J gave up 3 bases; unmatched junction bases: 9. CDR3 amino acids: CASSHTDGTGDTEAFF. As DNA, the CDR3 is TGTGCCAGCAGCCACACGGATGGGACAGGGGACACTGAAGCTTTCTTT. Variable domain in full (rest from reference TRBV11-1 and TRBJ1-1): EAEVAQSPRYKITEKSQAVAFWCDPISGHATLYWYRQILGQGPELLVQFQDESVVDDSQLPKDRFSAERLKGVDSTLKIQPAELGDSAMYLCASSHTDGTGDTEAFFGQGTRLTVV.

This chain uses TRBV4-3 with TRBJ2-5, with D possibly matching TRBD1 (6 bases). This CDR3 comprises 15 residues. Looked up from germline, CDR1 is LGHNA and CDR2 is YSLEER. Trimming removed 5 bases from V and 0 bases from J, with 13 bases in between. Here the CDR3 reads CASSKNRANQETQYF. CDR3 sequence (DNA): TGCGCCAGCAGCAAAAACAGGGCTAACCAAGAGACCCAGTACTTC.

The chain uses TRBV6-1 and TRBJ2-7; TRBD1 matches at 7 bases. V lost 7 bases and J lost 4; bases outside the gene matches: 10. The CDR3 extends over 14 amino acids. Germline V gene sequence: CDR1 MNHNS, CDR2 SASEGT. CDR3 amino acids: CASTWGQQAYEQYF. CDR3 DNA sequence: TGTGCCAGCACCTGGGGACAGCAGGCATACGAGCAGTACTTC.

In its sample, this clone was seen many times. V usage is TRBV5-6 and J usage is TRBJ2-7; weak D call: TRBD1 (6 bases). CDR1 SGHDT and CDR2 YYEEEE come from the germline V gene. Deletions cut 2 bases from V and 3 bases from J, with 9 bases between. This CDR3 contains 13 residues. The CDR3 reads CASSFRGVYEQYF. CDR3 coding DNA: TGTGCCAGCAGCTTCAGGGGAGTCTACGAGCAGTACTTC.

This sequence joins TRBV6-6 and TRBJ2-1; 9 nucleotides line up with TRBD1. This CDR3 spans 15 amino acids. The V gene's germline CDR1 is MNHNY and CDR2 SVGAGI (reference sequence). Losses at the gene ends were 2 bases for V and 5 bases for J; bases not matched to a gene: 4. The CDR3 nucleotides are TGTGCCAGCAGTTACCTCGGACAGGGGAACAATGAGCAGTTCTTC. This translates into CASSYLGQGNNEQFF.

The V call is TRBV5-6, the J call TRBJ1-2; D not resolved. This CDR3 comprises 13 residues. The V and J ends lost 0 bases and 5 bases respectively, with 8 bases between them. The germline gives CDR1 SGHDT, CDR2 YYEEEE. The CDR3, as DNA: TGTGCCAGCAGCTTGGGCAAGCCTTATGGCTACACCTTC. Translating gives CASSLGKPYGYTF.

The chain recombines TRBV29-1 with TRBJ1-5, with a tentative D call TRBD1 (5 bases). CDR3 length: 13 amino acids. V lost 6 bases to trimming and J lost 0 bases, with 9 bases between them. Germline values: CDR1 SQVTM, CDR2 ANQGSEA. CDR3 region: CSVTDDSNQPQHF. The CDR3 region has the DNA TGCAGCGTGACAGACGATAGCAATCAGCCCCAGCATTTT.

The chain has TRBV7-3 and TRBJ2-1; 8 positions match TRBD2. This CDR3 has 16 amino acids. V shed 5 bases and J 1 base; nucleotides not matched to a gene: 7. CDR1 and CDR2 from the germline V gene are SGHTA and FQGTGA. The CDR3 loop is CASSAGAGGSYNEQFF. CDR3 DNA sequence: TGTGCCAGCAGCGCCGGGGCGGGGGGTTCCTACAATGAGCAGTTCTTC. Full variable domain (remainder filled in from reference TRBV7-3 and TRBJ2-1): GAGVSQTPSNKVTEKGKYVELRCDPISGHTALYWYRQSLGQGPEFLIYFQGTGAADDSGLPNDRFFAVRPEGSVSTLKIQRTERGDSAVYLCASSAGAGGSYNEQFFGPGTRLTVL.

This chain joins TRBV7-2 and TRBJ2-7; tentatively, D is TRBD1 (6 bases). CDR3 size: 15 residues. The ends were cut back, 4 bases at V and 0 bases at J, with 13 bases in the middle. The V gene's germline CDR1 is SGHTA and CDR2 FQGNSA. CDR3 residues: CASSYDRLSSYEQYF. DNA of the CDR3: TGTGCCAGCAGCTATGACAGGCTCAGCTCCTACGAGCAGTACTTC.

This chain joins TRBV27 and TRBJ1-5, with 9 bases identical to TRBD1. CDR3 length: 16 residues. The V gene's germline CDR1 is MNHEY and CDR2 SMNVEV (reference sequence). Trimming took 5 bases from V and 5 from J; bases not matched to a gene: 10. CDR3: CASSRWSGQGDQPQHF. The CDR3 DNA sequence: TGTGCCAGCAGTCGATGGTCGGGACAGGGAGATCAGCCCCAGCATTTT.

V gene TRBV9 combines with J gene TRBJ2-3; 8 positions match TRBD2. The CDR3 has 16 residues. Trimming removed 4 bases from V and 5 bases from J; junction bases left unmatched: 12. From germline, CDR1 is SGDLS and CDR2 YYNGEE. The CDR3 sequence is CASSPRGSGVVDTQYF. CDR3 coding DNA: TGTGCCAGCAGCCCCCGGGGTAGCGGGGTGGTAGATACGCAGTATTTT.

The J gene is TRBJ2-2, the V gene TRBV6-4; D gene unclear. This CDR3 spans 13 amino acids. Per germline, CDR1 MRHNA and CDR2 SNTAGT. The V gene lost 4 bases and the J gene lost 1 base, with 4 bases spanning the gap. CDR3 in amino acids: CASSAGNTGELFF. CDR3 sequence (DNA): TGTGCCAGCAGTGCGGGGAACACCGGGGAGCTGTTTTTT.

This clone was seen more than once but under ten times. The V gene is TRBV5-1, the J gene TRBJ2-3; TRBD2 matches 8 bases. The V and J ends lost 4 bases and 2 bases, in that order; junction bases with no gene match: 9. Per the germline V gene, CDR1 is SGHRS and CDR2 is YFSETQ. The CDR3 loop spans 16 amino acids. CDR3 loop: CASSTGLAGNTDTQYF. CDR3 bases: TGCGCCAGCAGCACCGGGCTAGCGGGTAACACAGATACGCAGTATTTT.

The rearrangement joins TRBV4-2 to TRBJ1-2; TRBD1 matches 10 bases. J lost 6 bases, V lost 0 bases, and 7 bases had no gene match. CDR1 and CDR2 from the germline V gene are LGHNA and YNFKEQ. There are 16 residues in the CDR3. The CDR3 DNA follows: TGTGCCAGCAGCCAAGAATACCGGGACAGGGGTGATGGCTACACCTTC. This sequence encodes CASSQEYRDRGDGYTF.

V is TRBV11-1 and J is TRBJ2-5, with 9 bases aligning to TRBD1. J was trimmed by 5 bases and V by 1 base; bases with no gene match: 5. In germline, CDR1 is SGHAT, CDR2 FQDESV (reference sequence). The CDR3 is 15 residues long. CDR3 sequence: CASSLGLGQGETQYF. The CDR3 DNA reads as TGTGCCAGCAGCTTAGGGCTTGGACAGGGGGAGACCCAGTACTTC.

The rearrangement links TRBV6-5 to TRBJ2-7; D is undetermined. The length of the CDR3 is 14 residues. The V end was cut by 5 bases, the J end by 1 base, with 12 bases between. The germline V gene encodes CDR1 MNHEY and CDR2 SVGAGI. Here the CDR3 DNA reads TGTGCCAGCAGTCTCTCCCATACTTCCTACGAGCAGTACTTC. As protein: CASSLSHTSYEQYF.

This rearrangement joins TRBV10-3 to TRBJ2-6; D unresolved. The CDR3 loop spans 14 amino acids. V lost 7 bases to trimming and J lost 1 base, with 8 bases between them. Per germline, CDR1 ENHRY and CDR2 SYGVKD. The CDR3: CAINRASGANVLTF. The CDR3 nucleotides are TGTGCCATCAATAGAGCTTCTGGGGCCAACGTCCTGACTTTC.

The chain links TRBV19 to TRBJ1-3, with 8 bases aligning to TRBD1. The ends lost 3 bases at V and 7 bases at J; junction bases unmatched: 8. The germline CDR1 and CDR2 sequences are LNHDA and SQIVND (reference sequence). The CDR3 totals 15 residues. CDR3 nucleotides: TGTGCCAGTAGTATGGATGGACAGGGTGCGAACACCATATATTTT. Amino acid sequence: CASSMDGQGANTIYF.